The source of this TCR beta chain is a study of molecular identifiers for immune sequencing clone quantification. From the PCR reads, TCRdb called clonotypes with MiXCR, one entry per CDR3 protein. The repertoire includes about 320,000 distinct CDR3 sequences, about a fifth of them detected once, and over 0.7% sits in the top ten. This clonotype was detected ten times or more. CDR1 and CDR2 from the germline V gene are SEHNR and FQNEAQ (reference sequence). The CDR3 is 16 amino acids. The V end lost 2 bases, the J end lost 0 bases, and 13 bases lay between the germline ends. The rearrangement uses TRBV7-9 and TRBJ2-5; weak D call: TRBD2 (5 bases). Specimen: naive CD8+ T cells from blood, with Jurkat cell RNA spiked in. The sample's subset: FACS-sorted CD8+CD4-CCR7+CD45RA+ naive T cells. This TCR derives from a human donor in good health. Some libraries in this study had Jurkat cell RNA spiked in. CDR3 coding DNA: TGTGCCAGCAGCTTACCCCCAGCCGGGGACCAAGAGACCCAGTACTTC. This translates into CASSLPPAGDQETQYF.